This T cell receptor (beta chain) was observed in a study of shared clonotypes between healthy human individuals. Findings and limits, study-wide: In contrast to clonotypes shared by all four donors, non-shared clonotypes had lower generation probabilities. On the whole, naive subsets had larger estimated richness than memory subsets had.

V gave up 5 bases and J gave up 0 bases; unmatched junction bases: 3. CDR3 size: 16 residues. Germline CDR1 is SGHVS and CDR2 is FQNEAQ. About this clone itself: The antigen remains undetermined.

Sequencing was performed with immunoSEQ multiplex PCR; in TCRdb, only in-frame clones are kept and a portion is missing. The table has roughly 1,100,000 clones, about 75% seen once. Naive CD45RA+ and memory CD45RA-negative subsets were split from CD4+ cells. The V gene is TRBV7-8, the J gene TRBJ2-3, with 12 bases identical to TRBD2. The TCR was taken from a man between 18 and 35 years old in good health. Sequences were obtained from memory CD4+ T cells sorted from blood. Subset denoted: CD45RA-negative fraction. The CDR3 loop is CASSTGTSGSTDTQYF. Written as DNA, the CDR3 is TGTGCCAGCAGCACTGGGACTAGCGGGAGCACAGATACGCAGTATTTT.